The rows below give T cell receptor beta chains drawn from one sample of a study of STAT5B mutations in CD4+ large granular lymphocyte leukemia. Clones were sequenced by immunoSEQ multiplex PCR, and TCRdb holds only the in-frame ones, with some missing. This sample has about 38,000 clones, with over 75% found just once. Sequenced sample: CD4+ T cells from blood buffy coats. The receptors here all came from a human donor in good health. CDR3s include the opening cysteine and the closing phenylalanine or tryptophan. The D gene is left open where the match is weak. A clone size is listed for some rows: how often the clone was seen (once, few, many), or a class if it is expanded.

clone_size j_call cdr3_length d_call v_call cdr3_nt cdr3_aa
. TRBJ2-2 15 . TRBV28 TGTGCCAGCAGCCCCGGGGCCGCGAACACCGGGGAGCTGTTTTTT CASSPGAANTGELFF
. TRBJ1-6 16 TRBD1 TRBV6-7 TGTGCCAGCAGTTACCCGGACAGGGGACATAATTCACCCCTCCACTTT CASSYPDRGHNSPLHF
. TRBJ2-2 15 TRBD1 TRBV11-2 TGTGCCAGCAGCAGGGGGACAGGGTGGGCGGGGGAGCTGTTTTTT CASSRGTGWAGELFF
. TRBJ2-1 15 TRBD2 TRBV7-2 TGTGCCAGCAGCTTAATTAGCGGGAGTCACAATGAGCAGTTCTTC CASSLISGSHNEQFF
. TRBJ2-5 15 TRBD2 TRBV2 TGTGCCAGCAGGCCCGGACTAGCGGGGCCCGAGACCCAGTACTTC CASRPGLAGPETQYF
. TRBJ2-5 17 . TRBV7-2 TGTGCCAGCAGCCGTAACCAGGGTTCTGGGGGCCAAGAGACCCAGTACTTC CASSRNQGSGGQETQYF
. TRBJ2-5 13 . TRBV12-5 TGTGCTAGTGGTTCAGGGGGAGGGGAGACCCAGTACTTC CASGSGGGETQYF
. TRBJ2-5 17 TRBD2 TRBV5-4 TGTGCCAGCATCCCCCCCCCGGGACTAGCGGGAGAGGAGACCCAGTACTTC CASIPPPGLAGEETQYF
. TRBJ1-2 14 . TRBV6-5 TGTGCCAGCAGTTACGACGGCAGTAACTATGGCTACACCTTC CASSYDGSNYGYTF
few TRBJ1-1 13 . TRBV7-3 TGTGCCAGCAGCCGACTGTTGAACACTGAAGCTTTCTTT CASSRLLNTEAFF
few TRBJ1-2 14 TRBD1 TRBV6-1 TGTGCCAGCAGCCCGACAGGGTCTAACTATGGCTACACCTTC CASSPTGSNYGYTF
. TRBJ2-5 13 TRBD1 TRBV27 TGTGCCAGCAGCGGGACAGGCTCGCAGACCCAGTACTTC CASSGTGSQTQYF
. TRBJ1-3 14 . TRBV6-1 TGTGCCAGCAGTGAATTGGGGCCTGAGAGCACCATATATTTT CASSELGPESTIYF
. TRBJ1-3 14 . TRBV6-5 TGTGCCAGCAGTCCGCAGGGTTCTGGAAACACCATATATTTT CASSPQGSGNTIYF
. TRBJ2-3 11 . TRBV2 TGTGCCAGCAGTGTGGGAGATACGCAGTATTTT CASSVGDTQYF
. TRBJ2-1 17 . TRBV5-1 TGCGCCAGCAGCTTGGAGGCAGGGTCGACTTCGGGCAATGAGCAGTTCTTC CASSLEAGSTSGNEQFF
. TRBJ1-2 13 . TRBV6-6 TGTGCCAGCAGCCCACCCTTGAGGGATGGCTACACCTTC CASSPPLRDGYTF
. TRBJ2-1 16 TRBD2 TRBV19 TGTGCCAGTAGTAGGGTAGCGGGGGGTTACTACAATGAGCAGTTCTTC CASSRVAGGYYNEQFF
. TRBJ2-7 13 . TRBV6-6 TGTGCCAGCAGTTACCCGGTTAGCCACGAGCAGTACTTC CASSYPVSHEQYF
. TRBJ1-2 14 . TRBV7-2 TGTGCCAGCAGCTTAGCGACAGGAAGCTATGGCTACACCTTC CASSLATGSYGYTF
once TRBJ2-7 17 TRBD2 TRBV7-3 TGTGCCAGCAGCTTAAGTGGTAGGAGCGGGGTTCCCTACGAGCAGTACTTC CASSLSGRSGVPYEQYF
. TRBJ2-2 14 . TRBV5-4 TGTGCCACCCGGGAGCTAGCGAACACCGGGGAGCTGTTTTTT CATRELANTGELFF
few TRBJ1-2 12 . TRBV12-5 TGTGCTAGTGGTTTGTTTAACTGGGGCTACACCTTC CASGLFNWGYTF
. TRBJ2-3 14 . TRBV29-1 TGCAGCGTTGAAGATCAGGGGAAGGAGGATACGCAGTATTTT CSVEDQGKEDTQYF
. TRBJ1-5 14 . TRBV4-3 TGCGCCAGCAGCCAAGCAGGATCGGGCGGGCCCCAGCATTTT CASSQAGSGGPQHF
. TRBJ1-4 19 . TRBV5-6 TGTGCCAGCAGCGCCACTTATCGGACAGCGCCTACAACTAATGAAAAACTGTTTTTT CASSATYRTAPTTNEKLFF
. TRBJ2-7 14 . TRBV11-3 TGTGCCAGCAGCCCGCGTGGGCGGGGCTACGAGCAGTACTTC CASSPRGRGYEQYF
. TRBJ2-2 14 . TRBV5-4 TGTGCCAGCAGCCCCACAGGGAACACCGGGGAGCTGTTTTTT CASSPTGNTGELFF
. TRBJ2-3 13 . TRBV28 TGTGCCAGCAGTCCCCTAATCACAGATACGCAGTATTTT CASSPLITDTQYF
few TRBJ1-5 15 . TRBV9 TGTGCCAGCAGGGTGGGAACGGATAGCAATCAGCCCCAGCATTTT CASRVGTDSNQPQHF
. TRBJ2-7 14 . TRBV18 TGTGCCAGCTCACCACCGCACAGCAACTACGAGCAGTACTTC CASSPPHSNYEQYF
. TRBJ2-7 11 . TRBV5-1 TGCGCCAGCAGTTCGACCTACGAGCAGTACTTC CASSSTYEQYF
. TRBJ1-1 16 TRBD1 TRBV2 TGTGCCAGCAAATACACAGGGGGTAATCTGAACACTGAAGCTTTCTTT CASKYTGGNLNTEAFF
. TRBJ1-1 14 . TRBV11-1 TGTGCCAGCAGCTTAATGACCGGAGGCACTGAAGCTTTCTTT CASSLMTGGTEAFF
. TRBJ2-7 16 TRBD2 TRBV11-3 TGTGCCAGCAGCCGGGGGACTAGCGGGAGCCCCTACGAGCAGTACTTC CASSRGTSGSPYEQYF
. TRBJ2-7 16 . TRBV27 TGTGCCAGCAGTCCCTTCCAAGCGGTACTCTCCTACGAGCAGTACTTC CASSPFQAVLSYEQYF
. TRBJ2-2 19 TRBD2 TRBV9 TGTGCCAGCAGCCCCCTCGGGACTAGCGGGAGTCGGCAAACCGGGGAGCTGTTTTTT CASSPLGTSGSRQTGELFF
. TRBJ2-7 11 . TRBV6-6 TGTGCCAGCAGAGGCTCGGCGAGCCCTTACTTC CASRGSASPYF
. TRBJ1-1 19 . TRBV28 TGTGCCAGCAGTCTGATAGGGGCCATAGGGAAATCTCTCGAGGGTGAAGCTTTCTTT CASSLIGAIGKSLEGEAFF
. TRBJ2-7 14 TRBD2 TRBV28 TGTGCCAGCAGTTCGACTAGCGGGAGCTACGGGCAGTACTTC CASSSTSGSYGQYF
. TRBJ1-3 16 TRBD1 TRBV14 TGTGCCAGCAGCCAACGCGACAGGGCCTCTGGAAACACCATATATTTT CASSQRDRASGNTIYF
. TRBJ2-1 11 . TRBV6-5 TGTGCCAGCAGTGAGCAGAATGAGCAGTTCTTC CASSEQNEQFF
once TRBJ1-2 15 . TRBV7-2 TGTGCCAGCAGCTTAGCCCGCCGGAGCACGTATGGCTACACCTTC CASSLARRSTYGYTF
. TRBJ2-7 17 TRBD1 TRBV7-9 TGTGCCAGCAGCCCTTTACCGGGACAGGGTTACGCCTACGAGCAGTACTTC CASSPLPGQGYAYEQYF
. TRBJ2-3 16 TRBD2 TRBV9 TGTGCCAGCAGCGTACTGGGGCTAGCGGACACAGATACGCAGTATTTT CASSVLGLADTDTQYF
once TRBJ2-5 14 . TRBV5-1 TGCGCCAGCAGCTTCTTAGGGCATGGGGAGACCCAGTACTTC CASSFLGHGETQYF
. TRBJ2-3 14 . TRBV19 TGTGCCAGTATTGGCAGGGGCCCCACAGATACGCAGTATTTT CASIGRGPTDTQYF
. TRBJ2-3 15 . TRBV19 TGTGCCAGTACCCTACGTTCCGGCGCCACAGATACGCAGTATTTT CASTLRSGATDTQYF
. TRBJ1-5 14 . TRBV2 TGTGCCAGCAGTGATACGGCTCCTGATCAGCCCCAGCATTTT CASSDTAPDQPQHF
. TRBJ2-1 18 TRBD2 TRBV27 TGTGCCAGCAGTTTAAAACAGCTACTAGCGGGCCACTACAATGAGCAGTTCTTC CASSLKQLLAGHYNEQFF
. TRBJ1-2 15 TRBD1 TRBV6-5 TGTGCCAGCAGTTTCGGACAGGGATGGGACTATGGCTACACCTTC CASSFGQGWDYGYTF
. TRBJ2-5 15 TRBD2 TRBV5-4 TGTGCCAGCAGCTCTAGCGGGAGGGGGGGAGAGACCCAGTACTTC CASSSSGRGGETQYF
. TRBJ1-6 14 TRBD1 TRBV9 TGTGCCAGCAGCGTAGTGGCAGGGGGATCACCCCTCCACTTT CASSVVAGGSPLHF
few TRBJ1-6 16 . TRBV11-2 TGTGCCAGCAGCTTAGGCACACTAGGGGCTCATTCACCCCTCCACTTT CASSLGTLGAHSPLHF
. TRBJ1-2 11 . TRBV20-1 TGCAGTGCGCTAGGGGGATATGGCTACACCTTC CSALGGYGYTF
few TRBJ1-2 16 . TRBV23-1 TGCGCCAGCATTAAAAACCCCGGGACGCGACGTTATGGCTACACCTTC CASIKNPGTRRYGYTF
few TRBJ2-4 14 . TRBV19 TGTGCCAGTAGAAGTAAGGGGATTTCGGACATTCAGTACTTC CASRSKGISDIQYF
. TRBJ1-3 14 . TRBV5-1 TGCGCCGGAAGACAGCTTATCTGCCGAAACACCATATATTTT CAGRQLICRNTIYF
. TRBJ2-7 11 . TRBV7-9 TGTGCCAGCTCGGTAGCCTACGAGCAGTACTTC CASSVAYEQYF